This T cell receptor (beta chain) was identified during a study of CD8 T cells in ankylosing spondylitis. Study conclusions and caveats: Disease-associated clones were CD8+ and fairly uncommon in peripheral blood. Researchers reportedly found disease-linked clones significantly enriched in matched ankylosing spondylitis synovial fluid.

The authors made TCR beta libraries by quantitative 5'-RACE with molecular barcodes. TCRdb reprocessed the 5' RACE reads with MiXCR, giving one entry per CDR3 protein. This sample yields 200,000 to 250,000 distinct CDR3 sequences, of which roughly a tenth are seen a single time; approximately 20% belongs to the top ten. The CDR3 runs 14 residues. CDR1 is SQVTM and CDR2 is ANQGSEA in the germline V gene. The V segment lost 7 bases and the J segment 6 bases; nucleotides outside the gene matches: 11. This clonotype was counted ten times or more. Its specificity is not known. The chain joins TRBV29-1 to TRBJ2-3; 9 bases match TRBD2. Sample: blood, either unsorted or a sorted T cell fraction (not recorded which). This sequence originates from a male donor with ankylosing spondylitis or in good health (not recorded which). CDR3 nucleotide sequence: TGCAGCGGAGGAGTAGCGGGGGCCCTTGATACGCAGTATTTT. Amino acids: CSGGVAGALDTQYF.